These 24 T cell receptor beta chains were sequenced from one sample in a study of early stage breast cancer tumors. Using immunoSEQ multiplex PCR, the repertoire was profiled, and TCRdb retains in-frame clones only, with some absent. The sample lists around 25,000 clones, roughly two thirds seen once, with 8.5% to 10% in the top ten. The sample taken for sequencing was breast tumor tissue. The receptors were gathered from a person aged 55 to 75 with breast cancer.

This clone is classed as medium-sized. The sample carries other DNA sequences with the same CDR3. This sequence joins TRBV5-1 and TRBJ1-4; 8 bases line up with TRBD1. This CDR3 comprises 13 residues. With V trimmed by 3 bases and J by 8 bases, 3 bases remained unmatched. Per the germline V gene, CDR1 is SGHRS and CDR2 is YFSETQ. The CDR3 bases are TGCGCCAGCAGCTCAGGACAGGGAGAAAAACTGTTTTTT. Translation: CASSSGQGEKLFF.

This rearrangement joins TRBV28 to TRBJ2-7; D is perhaps TRBD2 (5 bases). The CDR3 spans 13 residues. The germline V gene encodes CDR1 MDHEN and CDR2 SYDVKM. V dropped 7 bases and J dropped 4 bases, with 14 bases sitting between them. The CDR3 DNA is TGTGCCAGCACAGTTTCGGGATTATACGAGCAGTACTTC. This translates into CASTVSGLYEQYF.

This clone has more than one count but fewer than ten. The J gene is TRBJ1-1, the V gene TRBV29-1, with D perhaps TRBD1 (5 bases). CDR1 SQVTM and CDR2 ANQGSEA come from the germline V gene. V shed 7 bases and J shed 6 bases, with 15 bases lying between them. The CDR3 consists of 12 residues. Written as DNA, the CDR3 is TGCAGCGCTCTCCAGGGTGGCGCTGAAGCTTTCTTT. Encoded protein: CSALQGGAEAFF.

The rearrangement uses TRBV4-3 and TRBJ2-7, with 10 nucleotides matching TRBD2. The germline CDR1 and CDR2 sequences are LGHNA and YSLEER. This CDR3 contains 14 residues. The J segment lost 6 bases and the V segment lost 3 bases, leaving 5 bases of the junction unmatched. The CDR3 sequence: CASSHGTSVGEQYF. DNA of the CDR3: TGCGCCAGCAGCCACGGGACTAGCGTCGGCGAGCAGTACTTC.

The J gene is TRBJ2-7, the V gene TRBV7-9; maybe TRBD1 (8 bases). The CDR3 spans 16 residues. Trimming cost V 5 bases and J 2 bases, with 19 bases left between them. The germline CDR1 and CDR2 sequences are SEHNR and FQNEAQ (reference sequence). CDR3 DNA: TGTGCCAGCAGCCCGCCACAGGGGGGGCGCCCCTACGAGCAGTACTTC. This sequence encodes CASSPPQGGRPYEQYF.

The rearrangement joins TRBV28 to TRBJ2-3; 9 bases match TRBD2. This CDR3 has 16 residues. Germline V CDR1 and CDR2: MDHEN, SYDVKM. With 4 bases clipped from V and 0 bases from J, the junction kept 5 bases outside the gene matches. CDR3 nucleotides: TGTGCCAGCAGTTGGCTAGCGGGATCTAGCACAGATACGCAGTATTTT. The encoded protein is CASSWLAGSSTDTQYF.

V gene TRBV7-3 combines with J gene TRBJ2-3, with a weak D call TRBD2 (6 bases). Germline values: CDR1 SGHTA, CDR2 FQGTGA. CDR3 length equals 14 residues. V was clipped by 5 bases and J by 4 bases, with 13 bases between them. The CDR3 coding sequence is TGTGCCAGCAGCAACTCCGGGAGTCCAGATACGCAGTATTTT. This codes for CASSNSGSPDTQYF.

This clone was recorded many times. The chain links TRBV13 to TRBJ1-1; TRBD1 matches 7 bases. The junction had 6 bases not matched to a gene; V was cut back by 6 bases and J by 8 bases. CDR1 and CDR2 (germline): PRHDT, FYEKMQ (reference sequence). The CDR3 runs 12 residues. The DNA for the CDR3 is TGTGCCAGCAGAAAAGGGGGCAGAGAAGCTTTCTTT. It encodes CASRKGGREAFF.

In its sample, this clone ranks as medium-sized. The genes are TRBV7-8 and TRBJ1-1; 11 bases align to TRBD1. Germline CDR1 is SGHVS and CDR2 is FQNEAQ. The CDR3 has 16 residues. Germline trimming cut 1 base from V and 3 bases from J; bases unmatched to any gene: 4. CDR3 protein: CASSLGGDRGYTEAFF. CDR3 bases: TGTGCCAGCAGCTTAGGGGGGGACAGGGGGTACACTGAAGCTTTCTTT.

This chain connects TRBV5-6 to TRBJ1-1; no firm D call. The CDR3 totals 14 residues. The germline V gene has CDR1 SGHDT and CDR2 YYEEEE. Trimming removed 3 bases from V and 7 bases from J, with 16 bases in between. CDR3 protein: CASSWARPPLEAFF. The CDR3 region has the DNA TGTGCCAGCAGCTGGGCGCGACCCCCCCTTGAAGCTTTCTTT.

A few counts support this clone. The V gene is TRBV28, the J gene TRBJ2-1, with D perhaps TRBD2 (6 bases). Trimming removed 3 bases at V and 4 bases at J, with 10 bases between. Germline V lookup: CDR1 MDHEN, CDR2 SYDVKM. The CDR3 covers 14 residues. The CDR3 nucleotides are TGTGCCAGCAGTTTTCTAGCGCGTTACAATGAGCAGTTCTTC. Its translation: CASSFLARYNEQFF.

This clone turned up a few times. The V gene is TRBV7-9, the J gene TRBJ2-2; 9 nucleotides align to TRBD2. V shed 5 bases and J 3 bases; nucleotides not matched to a gene: 10. Germline lookup yields CDR1 SEHNR and CDR2 FQNEAQ (reference sequence). CDR3 length equals 17 residues. CDR3 amino acids: CASSQAPSGIYTGELFF. In DNA, the CDR3 is TGTGCCAGCAGCCAAGCCCCTAGCGGGATCTACACCGGGGAGCTGTTTTTT.

This clone was seen only once. The V call is TRBV9, the J call TRBJ2-3; D is possibly TRBD2 (5 bases). Per germline, CDR1 SGDLS and CDR2 YYNGEE. V dropped 4 bases and J dropped 1 base, with 22 bases sitting between them. The CDR3 runs 18 residues. The DNA of the CDR3 is TGTGCCAGCAGCACAAATCTGCTTGTCGGCGGGCGCACAGATACGCAGTATTTT. Residues: CASSTNLLVGGRTDTQYF.

The chain has TRBV4-3 and TRBJ2-3, with 10 nucleotides matching TRBD2. The V gene end was trimmed by 0 bases and the J gene end by 2 bases; junction bases not matched to a gene: 11. This CDR3 region has 19 residues. Germline loops: CDR1 LGHNA, CDR2 YSLEER. The CDR3 loop is CASSQDFLGGTSDTDTQYF. In nucleotides, the CDR3 is TGCGCCAGCAGCCAAGATTTTCTGGGCGGGACTAGCGACACAGATACGCAGTATTTT.

V gene TRBV2 combines with J gene TRBJ1-2; D uncertain. Per the germline V gene, CDR1 is SNHLY and CDR2 is FYNNEI. This CDR3 has 13 residues. The germline V and J ends were trimmed by 3 bases and 5 bases, with 10 bases remaining between them. Here the CDR3 DNA reads TGTGCCAGCAGTGACAGGCCCCTATATGGCTACACCTTC. Protein product: CASSDRPLYGYTF.

In its sample, this clone was seen a few times. V gene TRBV9 combines with J gene TRBJ1-4, with D unclear. This CDR3 comprises 15 residues. Deletions cut 1 base from V and 8 bases from J, with 15 bases between. Germline CDR1 is SGDLS and CDR2 is YYNGEE. The CDR3 reads CASSVTGNKNEKLFF. DNA of the CDR3: TGTGCCAGCAGCGTAACGGGGAACAAAAACGAAAAACTGTTTTTT.

In its sample, this clone was seen once. The chain recombines TRBV27 with TRBJ1-2; D remains ambiguous. The CDR3 is made up of 13 amino acids. Germline CDR1 is MNHEY and CDR2 is SMNVEV (reference sequence). The V end was cut by 6 bases, the J end by 4 bases, with 12 bases between. The CDR3 region is CASSSSPGYGYTF. CDR3 sequence (DNA): TGTGCCAGCAGCTCCAGTCCAGGCTATGGCTACACCTTC.

The J gene is TRBJ2-7, the V gene TRBV7-2; D is possibly TRBD2 (6 bases). Germline values: CDR1 SGHTA, CDR2 FQGNSA. Trimming stripped 5 bases from V and 0 bases from J, with 14 bases between. This CDR3 spans 15 amino acids. Written as DNA, the CDR3 is TGTGCCAGCAGCGGGGCGGGGCAATTCTCCTACGAGCAGTACTTC. Translating gives CASSGAGQFSYEQYF.

On this clone: One end of the junction fails to match germline, which may point to a read error. The rearrangement joins TRBV13 to TRBJ2-3, with 10 bases identical to TRBD2. The CDR3 runs to 15 residues. The germline gives CDR1 PRHDT, CDR2 FYEKMQ (reference sequence). CDR3 residues: CASSLGASGRDTQYF. The CDR3 nucleotides read TGTGCCAGCAGTTTAGGGGCTAGCGGGAGAGATACGCAGTATTTT.

The table lists this clone with a count of one. This rearrangement joins TRBV7-9 to TRBJ1-4, with 10 bases lining up with TRBD1. The CDR3 covers 17 residues. Trimming removed 5 bases from V and 4 bases from J; junction bases left unmatched: 10. Germline V gives CDR1 SEHNR, CDR2 FQNEAQ (reference sequence). CDR3 coding DNA: TGTGCCAGCAGCCCCCGGGACAGGGGAGTCGGTAATGAAAAACTGTTTTTT. Protein sequence: CASSPRDRGVGNEKLFF.

V is TRBV15 and J is TRBJ1-2; perhaps TRBD1 as D (6 bases). Trimming pared 0 bases from V and 5 bases from J, leaving 16 bases between. The germline CDR1 and CDR2 sequences are LNHNV and YYDKDF (reference sequence). The CDR3 is 16 amino acids. The chain's CDR3 is CATSRDQAGQGYGYTF. In DNA, the CDR3 is TGTGCCACCAGCAGAGATCAGGCAGGGCAGGGGTATGGCTACACCTTC.

The chain uses TRBV5-5 and TRBJ1-2; the match to TRBD1 covers 7 bases. CDR1 and CDR2 from the germline V gene are SGHKS and YYEKEE (reference sequence). This CDR3 has 14 residues. J gave up 8 bases and V 4 bases, and 11 bases lay outside the gene matches. The CDR3 nucleotides are TGTGCCAGCAGCAGGGACAGAGATTCTATCGGCTACACCTTC. Its protein is CASSRDRDSIGYTF.

The chain uses TRBV4-3 and TRBJ2-1, with D possibly TRBD2 on 6 matching bases. V lost 4 bases, J lost 5 bases, and 12 bases lay in between. CDR1 is LGHNA and CDR2 is YSLEER in the germline V gene. The CDR3 consists of 14 residues. The DNA of the CDR3 is TGCGCCAGCAGCCTCCGACTAGGTGACAATGAGCAGTTCTTC. Its translation: CASSLRLGDNEQFF.

The V call is TRBV10-2, the J call TRBJ2-7; 8 bases are shared with TRBD1. Germline CDR1 reads WSHSY; CDR2 reads SAAADI. CDR3 length equals 16 residues. Trimming took 0 bases from V and 7 from J; bases not matched to a gene: 11. The CDR3 nucleotides read TGCGCCAGCAGTGAGTCGGGTGGGACAGGTTTACGGGAGCAGTACTTC. Amino acid sequence: CASSESGGTGLREQYF.